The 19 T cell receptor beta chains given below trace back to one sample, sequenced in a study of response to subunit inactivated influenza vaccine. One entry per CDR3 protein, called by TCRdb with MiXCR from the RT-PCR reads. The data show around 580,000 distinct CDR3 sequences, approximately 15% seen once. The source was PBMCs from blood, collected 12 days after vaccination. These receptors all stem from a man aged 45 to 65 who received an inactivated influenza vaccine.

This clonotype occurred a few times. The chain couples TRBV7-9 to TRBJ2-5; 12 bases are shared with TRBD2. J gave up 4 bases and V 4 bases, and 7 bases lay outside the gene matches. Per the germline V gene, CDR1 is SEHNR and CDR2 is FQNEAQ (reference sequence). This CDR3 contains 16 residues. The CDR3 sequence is CASSSWTSGATETQYF. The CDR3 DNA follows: TGTGCCAGCAGCTCCTGGACTAGCGGGGCTACAGAGACCCAGTACTTC.

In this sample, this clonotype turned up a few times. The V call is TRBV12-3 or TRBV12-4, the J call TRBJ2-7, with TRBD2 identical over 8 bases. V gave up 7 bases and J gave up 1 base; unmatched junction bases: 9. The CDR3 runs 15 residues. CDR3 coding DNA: TGTGCCAGCAACCAAGGACTAGCTGTTTCCTACGAGCAGTACTTC. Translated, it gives CASNQGLAVSYEQYF.

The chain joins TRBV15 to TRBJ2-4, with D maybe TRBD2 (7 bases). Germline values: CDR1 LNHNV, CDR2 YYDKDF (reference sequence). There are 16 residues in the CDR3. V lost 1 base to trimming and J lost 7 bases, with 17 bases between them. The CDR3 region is CATSRVPGGGQNIQYF. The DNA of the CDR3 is TGTGCCACCAGCAGAGTCCCGGGGGGAGGACAGAACATTCAGTACTTC. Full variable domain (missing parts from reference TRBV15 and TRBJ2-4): DAMVIQNPRYQVTQFGKPVTLSCSQTLNHNVMYWYQQKSSQAPKLLFHYYDKDFNNEADTPDNFQSRRPNTSFCFLDIRSPGLGDTAMYLCATSRVPGGGQNIQYFGAGTRLSVL.

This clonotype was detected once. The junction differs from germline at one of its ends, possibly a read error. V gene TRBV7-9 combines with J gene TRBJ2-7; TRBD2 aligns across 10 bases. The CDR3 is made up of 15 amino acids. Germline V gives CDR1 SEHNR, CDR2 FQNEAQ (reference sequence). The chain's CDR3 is CASSIALAGTYEQYF. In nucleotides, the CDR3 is TGTGCCAGCAGCATAGCACTAGCGGGGACCTACGAGCAGTACTTC.

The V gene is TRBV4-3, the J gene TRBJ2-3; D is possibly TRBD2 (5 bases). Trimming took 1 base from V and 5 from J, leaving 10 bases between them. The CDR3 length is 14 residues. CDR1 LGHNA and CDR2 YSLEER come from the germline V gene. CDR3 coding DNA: TGCGCCAGCAGCCAAGGACCCGCGGGAGATACGCAGTATTTT. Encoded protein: CASSQGPAGDTQYF.

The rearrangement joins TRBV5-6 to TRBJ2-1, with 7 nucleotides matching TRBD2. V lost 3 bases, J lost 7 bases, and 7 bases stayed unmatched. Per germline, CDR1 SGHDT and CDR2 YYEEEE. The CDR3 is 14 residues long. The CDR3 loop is CASSSGLIENEQFF. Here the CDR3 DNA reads TGTGCCAGCAGCTCGGGACTAATCGAGAATGAGCAGTTCTTC.

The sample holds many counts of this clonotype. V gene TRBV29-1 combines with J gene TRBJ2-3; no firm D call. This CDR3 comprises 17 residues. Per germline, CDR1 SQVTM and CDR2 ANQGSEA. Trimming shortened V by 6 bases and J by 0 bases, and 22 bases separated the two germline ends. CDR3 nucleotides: TGCAGCGTCGACGGGTTGGGGAACCAGCCTAGCACAGATACGCAGTATTTT. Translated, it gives CSVDGLGNQPSTDTQYF.

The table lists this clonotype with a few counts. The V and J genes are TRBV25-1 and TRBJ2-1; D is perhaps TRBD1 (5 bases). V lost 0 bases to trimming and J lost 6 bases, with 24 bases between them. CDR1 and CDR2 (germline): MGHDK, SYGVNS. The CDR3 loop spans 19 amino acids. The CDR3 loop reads CASSEYPSEDSLPGNEQFF. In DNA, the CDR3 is TGTGCCAGCAGTGAATATCCCTCCGAAGACAGCCTTCCCGGCAATGAGCAGTTCTTC.

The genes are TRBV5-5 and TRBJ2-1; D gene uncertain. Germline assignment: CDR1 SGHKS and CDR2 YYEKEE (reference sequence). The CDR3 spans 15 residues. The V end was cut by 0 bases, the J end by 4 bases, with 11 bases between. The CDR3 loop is CASSLAKATYNEQFF. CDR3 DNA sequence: TGTGCCAGCAGCTTGGCTAAGGCGACTTACAATGAGCAGTTCTTC.

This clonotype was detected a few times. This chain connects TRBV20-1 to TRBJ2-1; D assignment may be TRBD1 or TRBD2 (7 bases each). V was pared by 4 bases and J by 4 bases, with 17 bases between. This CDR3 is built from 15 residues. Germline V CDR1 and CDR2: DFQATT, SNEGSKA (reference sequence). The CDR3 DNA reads TGCAGTGCTATGGGGGGGACAGCGGATTACAATGAGCAGTTCTTC. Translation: CSAMGGTADYNEQFF.

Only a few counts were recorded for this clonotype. As DNA, the CDR3 is TGTGCCAGCGCCCCAACCGTCTTCCAAAACTACGAGCAGTACTTC. It yields the protein CASAPTVFQNYEQYF. This chain connects TRBV6-1 to TRBJ2-7, with D unresolved. V shed 8 bases and J shed 3 bases, with 20 bases lying between them. This CDR3 spans 15 amino acids. CDR1 MNHNS and CDR2 SASEGT come from the germline V gene.

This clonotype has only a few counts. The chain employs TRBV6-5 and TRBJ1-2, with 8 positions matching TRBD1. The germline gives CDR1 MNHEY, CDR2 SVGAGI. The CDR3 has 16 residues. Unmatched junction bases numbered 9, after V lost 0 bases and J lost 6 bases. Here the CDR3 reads CASSYSPMTGVNGYTF. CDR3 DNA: TGTGCCAGCAGTTACTCGCCGATGACAGGGGTGAATGGCTACACCTTC.

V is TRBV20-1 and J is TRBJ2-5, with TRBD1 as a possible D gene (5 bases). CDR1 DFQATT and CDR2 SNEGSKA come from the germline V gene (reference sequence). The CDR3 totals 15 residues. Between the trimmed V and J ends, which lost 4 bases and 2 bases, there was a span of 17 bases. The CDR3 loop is CSAIKTGLLQETQYF. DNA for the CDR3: TGCAGTGCTATAAAAACAGGTTTACTACAAGAGACCCAGTACTTC.

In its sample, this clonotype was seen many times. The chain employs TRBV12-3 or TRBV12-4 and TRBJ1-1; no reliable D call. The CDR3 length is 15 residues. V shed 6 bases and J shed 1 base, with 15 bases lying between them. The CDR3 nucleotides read TGTGCCAGCAGGGGCGGTCGGATAAGGAACACTGAAGCTTTCTTT. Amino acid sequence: CASRGGRIRNTEAFF.

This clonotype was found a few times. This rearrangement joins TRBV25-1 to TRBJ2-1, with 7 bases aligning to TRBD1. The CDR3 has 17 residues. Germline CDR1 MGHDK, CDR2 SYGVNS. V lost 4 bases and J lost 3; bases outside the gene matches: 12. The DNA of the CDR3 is TGTGCCAGCAGTGCTTCTCGGACAGGTGTCCTCTACAATGAGCAGTTCTTC. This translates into CASSASRTGVLYNEQFF.

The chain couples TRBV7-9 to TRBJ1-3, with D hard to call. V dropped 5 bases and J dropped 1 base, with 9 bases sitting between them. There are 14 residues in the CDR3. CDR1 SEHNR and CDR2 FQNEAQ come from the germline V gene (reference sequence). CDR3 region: CASSTTVSGNTIYF. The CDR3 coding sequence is TGTGCCAGCAGCACGACGGTATCTGGAAACACCATATATTTT.

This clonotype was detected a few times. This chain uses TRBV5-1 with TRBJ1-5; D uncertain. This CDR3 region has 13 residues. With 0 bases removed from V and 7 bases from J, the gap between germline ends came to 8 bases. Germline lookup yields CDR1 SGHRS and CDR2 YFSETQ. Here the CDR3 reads CASSLEPGQPQHF. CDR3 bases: TGCGCCAGCAGCTTGGAACCGGGACAGCCCCAGCATTTT.

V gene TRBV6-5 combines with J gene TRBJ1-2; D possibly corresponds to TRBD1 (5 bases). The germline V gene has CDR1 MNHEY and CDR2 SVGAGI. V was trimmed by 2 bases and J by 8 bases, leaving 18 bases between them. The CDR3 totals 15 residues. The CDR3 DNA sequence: TGTGCCAGCAGTTACGGCACAGGCCCCACGAGGGGCTACACCTTC. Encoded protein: CASSYGTGPTRGYTF.

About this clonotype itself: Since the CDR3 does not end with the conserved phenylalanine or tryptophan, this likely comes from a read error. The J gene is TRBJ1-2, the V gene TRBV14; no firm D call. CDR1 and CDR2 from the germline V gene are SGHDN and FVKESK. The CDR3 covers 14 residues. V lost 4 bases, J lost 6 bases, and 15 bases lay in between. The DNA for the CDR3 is TGTGCCAGCAGCCGGGGTCCCTCTGGTAATGGCTACACCATC. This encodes CASSRGPSGNGYTI.